The TCR beta chain described here comes from a study of T cells in localized non-small cell lung cancer. Whole-study results and caveats: The highest T cell clonality was in uninvolved adjacent lung, above tumor. Median approximately 50 top-100 tumor clones were shared with paired adjacent lung. Higher blood T cell density tracked longer overall survival. The study sequenced only one region of the tumor. As a result, intratumor heterogeneity could not be excluded and remains possible.

This clone appeared a single time. Its antigen is as yet unknown. CDR1 is LNHDA, CDR2 SQIVND, per germline (reference sequence). This CDR3 has 15 amino acids. V lost 1 base to trimming and J lost 6 bases, with 12 bases between them. Sequencing used immunoSEQ multiplex PCR; TCRdb keeps in-frame clones, though not all of them. This table holds approximately 45,000 clones, around 87% found once. The sample here was PBMCs, taken before any cancer treatment. The genes are TRBV19 and TRBJ2-2, with a weak D call TRBD1 (5 bases). The source of this sequence is a man aged 40 to 69 with stage II lung adenocarcinoma. For the CDR3, the DNA is TGTGCCAGTAGTATAGCCCTGGGGCTACCCGGGGAGCTGTTTTTT. This translates into CASSIALGLPGELFF.